The source of this T cell receptor beta chain is a study of T cell changes during pregnancy in multiple sclerosis. The repertoire was sequenced with immunoSEQ multiplex PCR; TCRdb's copy has only in-frame clones and lacks some. This table has about 36,000 clones, roughly 93% appearing once. V gave up 6 bases and J gave up 5 bases; unmatched junction bases: 1. The CDR3 length is 12 residues. Germline V CDR1 and CDR2: LGHNT, FRNRAP. The source was CD4+ T cells from peripheral blood mononuclear cells, collected in the first trimester of pregnancy. The receptor was isolated from a female donor with multiple sclerosis, enrolled in a pregnancy study. The chain is built from TRBV12-5 and TRBJ2-5; 9 bases align to TRBD1. The chain's CDR3 is CASGGQGETQYF. CDR3 sequence (DNA): TGTGCTAGTGGGGGACAGGGTGAGACCCAGTACTTC.